This is a list of T cell receptor beta chains from one sample in a study of cytomegalovirus exposure and HLA in healthy donors. Data came from immunoSEQ multiplex PCR; TCRdb stores just in-frame clones and leaves some out. This table has about 130,000 clones, about 80% appearing once. The material sequenced was PBMCs. Receptors were obtained from a man younger than 45 in good health and CMV-seropositive. Both conserved end residues are part of each CDR3. Fields, in order: J gene, V gene, clone size, D gene, CDR3 protein, CDR3 DNA. A D gene is named only where the DNA matches it firmly. For some rows the clone size is stated as once, few or many, or as a class when expanded; others skip it.

J gene: TRBJ2-1
V gene: TRBV6-6
clone size: NA
D gene: TRBD2
CDR3 protein: CASSYGTKNYNEQFF
CDR3 DNA: TGTGCCAGCAGTTACGGGACTAAAAACTACAATGAGCAGTTCTTC

J gene: TRBJ2-1
V gene: TRBV15
clone size: once
D gene: TRBD2
CDR3 protein: CATSSPTSGEEDEQFF
CDR3 DNA: TGTGCCACCAGCAGCCCGACTAGCGGGGAGGAGGATGAGCAGTTCTTC

J gene: TRBJ2-1
V gene: TRBV9
clone size: NA
D gene: TRBD2
CDR3 protein: CASSVTALAGVGEQFF
CDR3 DNA: TGTGCCAGCAGCGTCACCGCACTAGCGGGAGTAGGAGAGCAGTTCTTC

J gene: TRBJ2-1
V gene: TRBV7-3
clone size: NA
D gene: NA
CDR3 protein: CASSLRYGDEQFF
CDR3 DNA: TGTGCCAGCAGCTTGCGGTACGGGGATGAGCAGTTCTTC

J gene: TRBJ2-3
V gene: TRBV11-1
clone size: NA
D gene: TRBD2
CDR3 protein: CASSSTSGRTSTDTQYF
CDR3 DNA: TGTGCCAGCAGCTCGACTAGCGGGAGGACTAGCACAGATACGCAGTATTTT

J gene: TRBJ1-1
V gene: TRBV9
clone size: NA
D gene: NA
CDR3 protein: CASSVSGRGSTEAFF
CDR3 DNA: TGTGCCAGCAGCGTCTCCGGGAGAGGAAGTACTGAAGCTTTCTTT

J gene: TRBJ2-7
V gene: TRBV5-1
clone size: once
D gene: TRBD1
CDR3 protein: CASSLQGAGYEQYF
CDR3 DNA: TGCGCCAGCAGCTTGCAGGGGGCCGGCTACGAGCAGTACTTC

J gene: TRBJ1-1
V gene: TRBV4-3
clone size: NA
D gene: NA
CDR3 protein: CASSQATGYTEAFF
CDR3 DNA: TGCGCCAGCAGCCAAGCCACAGGGTACACTGAAGCTTTCTTT

J gene: TRBJ1-4
V gene: TRBV2
clone size: NA
D gene: NA
CDR3 protein: CASSVVPGSLGNEKLFF
CDR3 DNA: TGTGCCAGCAGTGTAGTCCCGGGATCCCTGGGAAATGAAAAACTGTTTTTT

J gene: TRBJ2-1
V gene: TRBV2
clone size: NA
D gene: NA
CDR3 protein: CASRDSNNEQFF
CDR3 DNA: TGTGCCAGCAGGGACAGTAACAATGAGCAGTTCTTC

J gene: TRBJ2-3
V gene: TRBV6-1
clone size: NA
D gene: NA
CDR3 protein: CASSEDNTDTQYF
CDR3 DNA: TGTGCCAGCAGTGAAGACAACACAGATACGCAGTATTTT

J gene: TRBJ2-7
V gene: TRBV18
clone size: NA
D gene: NA
CDR3 protein: CASSRTQGEQYF
CDR3 DNA: TGTGCCAGCTCAAGGACCCAGGGGGAGCAGTACTTC

J gene: TRBJ1-2
V gene: TRBV7-2
clone size: NA
D gene: TRBD1
CDR3 protein: CASSSRDRFYGYTF
CDR3 DNA: TGTGCCAGCAGCTCAAGGGACAGGTTCTATGGCTACACCTTC

J gene: TRBJ1-1
V gene: TRBV6-6
clone size: NA
D gene: NA
CDR3 protein: CASSATGIGNTEAFF
CDR3 DNA: TGTGCCAGCAGTGCAACAGGTATTGGGAACACTGAAGCTTTCTTT

J gene: TRBJ2-7
V gene: TRBV19
clone size: NA
D gene: TRBD1
CDR3 protein: CASSARDRGAYEQYF
CDR3 DNA: TGTGCCAGTAGTGCTCGGGACAGGGGGGCCTACGAGCAGTACTTC

J gene: TRBJ2-4
V gene: TRBV25-1
clone size: NA
D gene: NA
CDR3 protein: CASSEIGVSYF
CDR3 DNA: TGTGCCAGCAGTGAAATCGGGGTATCGTACTTC

J gene: TRBJ2-1
V gene: TRBV5-1
clone size: NA
D gene: TRBD2
CDR3 protein: CASSYPSGTINEQFF
CDR3 DNA: TGCGCCAGCAGCTACCCTAGCGGGACGATCAATGAGCAGTTCTTC

J gene: TRBJ2-1
V gene: TRBV5-1
clone size: NA
D gene: TRBD2
CDR3 protein: CASSLALSGRANNEQFF
CDR3 DNA: TGCGCCAGCAGCTTGGCGCTCAGCGGGAGGGCCAACAATGAGCAGTTCTTC

J gene: TRBJ2-7
V gene: TRBV7-6
clone size: NA
D gene: TRBD1
CDR3 protein: CASSSSLDRGHEQYF
CDR3 DNA: TGTGCCAGCAGCTCCTCTCTGGACAGGGGGCACGAGCAGTACTTC

J gene: TRBJ1-5
V gene: TRBV19
clone size: NA
D gene: TRBD1
CDR3 protein: CASTAGTGNYQPQHF
CDR3 DNA: TGTGCCAGTACGGCCGGGACAGGGAATTATCAGCCCCAGCATTTT

J gene: TRBJ2-3
V gene: TRBV6-1
clone size: NA
D gene: NA
CDR3 protein: CASSEDGAYTQYF
CDR3 DNA: TGTGCCAGCAGTGAAGATGGGGCTTATACGCAGTATTTT

J gene: TRBJ2-2
V gene: TRBV6-1
clone size: NA
D gene: TRBD1
CDR3 protein: CASSGSGTGTGTGELFF
CDR3 DNA: TGTGCCAGCAGTGGCTCCGGGACAGGGACGGGCACCGGGGAGCTGTTTTTT

J gene: TRBJ2-3
V gene: TRBV30
clone size: NA
D gene: TRBD2
CDR3 protein: CAWSRPSGLRTDTQYF
CDR3 DNA: TGTGCCTGGAGCCGGCCTAGCGGTCTTAGGACAGATACGCAGTATTTT